Below are 18 T cell receptor beta chains sequenced from a single sample in a study of T cell repertoires in cytomegalovirus infection. TCRdb called the reads again in MiXCR, with one record for every CDR3 protein. The sample has about 250,000 distinct CDR3 sequences; around 15% are singletons. Sequencing was carried out using CD8+ T cells from PBMCs. These receptors all come from a human donor in good health (CMV status not recorded). Some clones in this sample may be carry-over from other donors' samples.

This clonotype showed up just a few times. The chain links TRBV7-9 to TRBJ2-5; D gene uncertain. The CDR3 is 18 residues long. Between the trimmed V and J ends, which lost 5 bases and 5 bases, there was a span of 27 bases. Germline values: CDR1 SEHNR, CDR2 FQNEAQ (reference sequence). This chain's CDR3 is CASSPGYDGELFTETQYF. The CDR3, as DNA: TGTGCCAGCAGCCCAGGATATGACGGAGAGTTATTTACCGAGACCCAGTACTTC. Filled out from reference TRBV7-9 and TRBJ2-5, the complete variable domain reads DTGVSQNPRHKITKRGQNVTFRCDPISEHNRLYWYRQTLGQGPEFLTYFQNEAQLEKSRLLSDRFSAERPKGSFSTLEIQRTEQGDSAMYLCASSPGYDGELFTETQYFGPGTRLLVL.

The table lists this clonotype with many counts. The V and J genes are TRBV19 and TRBJ1-1; no clear D. Trimming shortened V by 10 bases and J by 0 bases, and 12 bases separated the two germline ends. This CDR3 region has 13 residues. The germline gives CDR1 LNHDA, CDR2 SQIVND (reference sequence). CDR3 bases: TGTGCCACTCGGCAGTTCTTGAACACTGAAGCTTTCTTT. Protein: CATRQFLNTEAFF.

This clonotype was seen many times. The chain uses TRBV7-2 and TRBJ1-6; D gene ambiguous. Trimming shortened V by 5 bases and J by 5 bases, and 7 bases separated the two germline ends. Germline V gene lookup returns CDR1 SGHTA and CDR2 FQGNSA. This CDR3 region has 13 residues. The CDR3 nucleotides are TGTGCCAGCAGCGGCTACAATAATTCACCCCTCCACTTT. Its protein product is CASSGYNNSPLHF.

This clonotype was picked up many times. This sequence joins TRBV14 and TRBJ1-2, with D maybe TRBD1 (5 bases). Germline loops: CDR1 SGHDN, CDR2 FVKESK. Between the trimmed V and J ends, which lost 1 base and 4 bases, there was a span of 13 bases. The CDR3 extends over 15 amino acids. The CDR3 region has the DNA TGTGCCAGCAGCCAAGTACCAGGGCCCGTCTATGGCTACACCTTC. Amino acids: CASSQVPGPVYGYTF.

This clonotype was detected ten times or more. The rearrangement joins TRBV7-9 to TRBJ1-2; 7 bases are a match to TRBD1. This CDR3 is built from 15 residues. J was trimmed by 4 bases and V by 4 bases; bases with no gene match: 9. Germline CDR1 is SEHNR and CDR2 is FQNEAQ (reference sequence). In DNA form, the CDR3 reads TGTGCCAGCAGCTCCTGGACAGGATGGGGCTATGGCTACACCTTC. Protein product: CASSSWTGWGYGYTF.

For the CDR3, the DNA is TGCGCCAGCAGCTTGGAACAGGCCCAAGAGACCCAGTACTTC. Protein product: CASSLEQAQETQYF. V gene TRBV5-1 combines with J gene TRBJ2-5; perhaps TRBD1 as D (5 bases). The germline gives CDR1 SGHRS, CDR2 YFSETQ. The CDR3 has 14 amino acids. Trimming pared 0 bases from V and 1 base from J, leaving 7 bases between. Supplemented by reference TRBV5-1 and TRBJ2-5, the full variable domain reads KAGVTQTPRYLIKTRGQQVTLSCSPISGHRSVSWYQQTPGQGLQFLFEYFSETQRNKGNFPGRFSGRQFSNSRSEMNVSTLELGDSALYLCASSLEQAQETQYFGPGTRLLVL.

The sample holds many counts of this clonotype. This chain joins TRBV7-6 and TRBJ2-7, with D tentatively TRBD1 (6 bases). Per germline, CDR1 SGHVS and CDR2 FNYEAQ. V lost 3 bases and J 0 bases, leaving 9 bases between the germline ends. The CDR3 contains 14 residues. CDR3 residues: CASSFQQGSYEQYF. The CDR3 DNA follows: TGTGCCAGCAGCTTCCAACAGGGCTCCTACGAGCAGTACTTC.

The gene calls are TRBV28 and TRBJ1-1; D might be TRBD1 (6 bases). V lost 0 bases and J lost 7, with 12 bases in between. The germline gives CDR1 MDHEN, CDR2 SYDVKM. The CDR3 covers 14 residues. This chain's CDR3 is CASSLWEGGIEAFF. DNA of the CDR3: TGTGCCAGCAGTTTATGGGAGGGGGGAATTGAAGCTTTCTTT.

This clonotype appeared a few times. The V call is TRBV3-1, the J call TRBJ2-1; weak D call: TRBD1 (5 bases). Trimming took off 0 bases at V and 9 bases at J, with 18 bases between the two ends. The germline CDR1 and CDR2 sequences are LGHDT and YNNKEL (reference sequence). This CDR3 contains 16 residues. The CDR3 nucleotides are TGTGCCAGCAGCCAAGAGGACACAGGTGTCTCCGGTGAGCAGTTCTTC. Translation gives CASSQEDTGVSGEQFF.

The sample holds a few counts of this clonotype. This chain uses TRBV7-6 with TRBJ2-7; 7 bases line up with TRBD1. The CDR3 covers 15 residues. Germline CDR1 and CDR2: SGHVS and FNYEAQ. J was trimmed by 3 bases and V by 5 bases; bases with no gene match: 10. The CDR3 DNA sequence: TGTGCCAGCAGCCATAGACAGGGAAAGGACTACGAGCAGTACTTC. Protein product: CASSHRQGKDYEQYF.

On this clonotype itself: This could be a read error, since a much larger clone is one nucleotide away. The chain employs TRBV7-9 and TRBJ1-5; D is perhaps TRBD1 (6 bases). The CDR3 totals 14 residues. Deletions cut 11 bases from V and 3 bases from J, with 17 bases between. Germline values: CDR1 SEHNR, CDR2 FQNEAQ (reference sequence). This chain's CDR3 is CAGSSGGPNQPQHF. The DNA of the CDR3 is TGTGCCGGATCGTCGGGGGGGCCCAATCAGCCCCAGCATTTT.

The genes are TRBV12-3 or TRBV12-4 and TRBJ1-2; weak D call: TRBD1 (5 bases). The length of the CDR3 is 13 residues. Between the trimmed V and J ends, which lost 5 bases and 8 bases, there was a span of 15 bases. The chain's CDR3 is CASSARDPGGYTF. The CDR3 nucleotides read TGTGCCAGCAGTGCTCGGGACCCTGGGGGCTACACCTTC.

This chain uses TRBV29-1 with TRBJ1-4; 9 bases are a match to TRBD1. Per germline, CDR1 SQVTM and CDR2 ANQGSEA. V lost 2 bases and J lost 5; bases outside the gene matches: 3. This CDR3 has 14 residues. DNA of the CDR3: TGCAGCGTTGAACTTGGGACAGGGAATGAAAAACTGTTTTTT. Translating it yields CSVELGTGNEKLFF.

This clonotype occurred a few times. V is TRBV6-4 and J is TRBJ2-1, with D perhaps TRBD2 (5 bases). The germline CDR1 and CDR2 sequences are MRHNA and SNTAGT. The CDR3 is made up of 14 amino acids. V gave up 4 bases and J gave up 6 bases, with 13 bases separating them. DNA for the CDR3: TGTGCCAGCAGTGCCGGTCCTGAGGGCAATGAGCAGTTCTTC. Protein sequence: CASSAGPEGNEQFF.

The chain is built from TRBV15 and TRBJ2-2; D is possibly TRBD1 (5 bases). The CDR3 is 14 residues long. CDR1 is LNHNV, CDR2 YYDKDF, per germline (reference sequence). Between the trimmed V and J ends, which lost 5 bases and 4 bases, there was a span of 11 bases. CDR3 DNA: TGTGCCACCAGCTTGCGACAGAGCACCGGGGAGCTGTTTTTT. This gives the protein CATSLRQSTGELFF. Variable domain in full (rest from reference TRBV15 and TRBJ2-2): DAMVIQNPRYQVTQFGKPVTLSCSQTLNHNVMYWYQQKSSQAPKLLFHYYDKDFNNEADTPDNFQSRRPNTSFCFLDIRSPGLGDTAMYLCATSLRQSTGELFFGEGSRLTVL.

The genes are TRBV5-1 and TRBJ2-5; perhaps D is TRBD1 or TRBD2 (5 bases each). Deletions cut 0 bases from V and 0 bases from J, with 9 bases between. Germline CDR1 reads SGHRS; CDR2 reads YFSETQ. The CDR3 is made up of 15 amino acids. The CDR3: CASSLDGTNQETQYF. Here the CDR3 DNA reads TGCGCCAGCAGCTTGGACGGGACGAACCAAGAGACCCAGTACTTC.

This sequence joins TRBV29-1 and TRBJ2-7; D is possibly TRBD2 (5 bases). Germline CDR1 is SQVTM and CDR2 is ANQGSEA. Trimming took 3 bases from V and 4 from J, leaving 13 bases between them. The CDR3 sequence is 13 residues long. CDR3 protein: CSVEGVFDYEQYF. In DNA, the CDR3 is TGCAGCGTTGAGGGAGTTTTCGATTACGAGCAGTACTTC.

This clonotype was seen many times. The chain combines TRBV7-8 with TRBJ1-4, with 8 positions matching TRBD1. Looked up from germline, CDR1 is SGHVS and CDR2 is FQNEAQ. J was trimmed by 7 bases and V by 1 base; bases with no gene match: 14. The CDR3 loop spans 18 amino acids. The CDR3 region is CASSLVVYRGARGEKLFF. The CDR3 nucleotides are TGTGCCAGCAGCTTAGTGGTCTACAGGGGGGCGCGAGGTGAAAAACTGTTTTTT.